One and the same sample provided the 29 T cell receptor beta chains below, sequenced in a study of shared clonotypes between healthy human individuals. Only in-frame clones appear in the TCRdb table, and some are missing; sequencing was by immunoSEQ multiplex PCR. Among some 380,000 clones listed, 96% were seen once. The sample taken for sequencing was memory CD8+ T cells sorted from blood. The subset is: CD45RO+ cells pooled with CCR7-negative TemRA cells. The receptors were sampled from a man between 25 and 39 years old in good health.

V gene TRBV7-9 combines with J gene TRBJ2-5; 7 bases agree with TRBD1. CDR3 length: 15 amino acids. J was trimmed by 2 bases and V by 0 bases; bases with no gene match: 3. Germline lookup yields CDR1 SEHNR and CDR2 FQNEAQ (reference sequence). The CDR3: CASSLADRNQETQYF. The CDR3 DNA follows: TGTGCCAGCAGCTTAGCGGACAGGAATCAAGAGACCCAGTACTTC.

This clone was picked up one time. The rearrangement uses TRBV4-2 and TRBJ2-1, with TRBD2 matching 8 bases. Trimming at V came to 1 base and at J to 5 bases, leaving 7 bases not matched to a gene. CDR3 length equals 16 residues. The germline gives CDR1 LGHNA, CDR2 YNFKEQ. In DNA, the CDR3 is TGTGCCAGCAGCCAAGCTATACTAGCGGATCACAATGAGCAGTTCTTC. It yields the protein CASSQAILADHNEQFF.

The chain combines TRBV28 with TRBJ2-7; the match to TRBD2 covers 7 bases. V trimming: 7 bases; J trimming: 2 bases; junction bases outside the gene matches: 11. This CDR3 is 15 amino acids long. Looked up from germline, CDR1 is MDHEN and CDR2 is SYDVKM. The CDR3 DNA reads TGTGCCAGCACCACCGGGGCTAGCGGAACCTACGAGCAGTACTTC. This translates into CASTTGASGTYEQYF.

In its sample, this clone was seen once. This chain uses TRBV19 with TRBJ2-5; TRBD2 is a possible D gene (6 bases). Trimming took off 5 bases at V and 0 bases at J, with 13 bases between the two ends. This CDR3 is built from 15 residues. The V gene's germline CDR1 is LNHDA and CDR2 SQIVND (reference sequence). CDR3 residues: CASSLGGLYQETQYF. The DNA of the CDR3 is TGTGCCAGTAGTTTGGGGGGACTCTACCAAGAGACCCAGTACTTC.

The table lists this clone with a count of one. The rearrangement joins TRBV4-1 to TRBJ1-2; D uncertain. Germline-derived CDR1 and CDR2 are MGHRA and YSYEKL. The CDR3 runs to 15 residues. V was shortened by 0 bases and J by 4 bases, with 12 bases between the two germline ends. The CDR3, as DNA: TGCGCCAGCAGCCAAGAACCCGACCGACCCTATGGCTACACCTTC. It is translated as CASSQEPDRPYGYTF.

The gene calls are TRBV27 and TRBJ2-6, with D unclear. The V gene's germline CDR1 is MNHEY and CDR2 SMNVEV (reference sequence). The length of the CDR3 is 13 residues. V was pared by 6 bases and J by 3 bases, with 6 bases between. The CDR3 region is CASRVDGANVLTF. In DNA form, the CDR3 reads TGTGCCAGCAGGGTAGATGGGGCCAACGTCCTGACTTTC. The variable domain in full, completed from reference TRBV27 and TRBJ2-6, reads EAQVTQNPRYLITVTGKKLTVTCSQNMNHEYMSWYRQDPGLGLRQIYYSMNVEVTDKGDVPEGYKVSRKEKRNFPLILESPSPNQTSLYFCASRVDGANVLTFGAGSRLTVL.

This clone is a singleton in its sample. The chain combines TRBV10-3 with TRBJ2-7, with unresolved D. Germline loops: CDR1 ENHRY, CDR2 SYGVKD. This CDR3 comprises 14 residues. The V and J ends lost 6 bases and 2 bases respectively, with 14 bases between them. The CDR3 DNA follows: TGTGCCATCAGGTCTGGGCTTGGGGCCTACGAGCAGTACTTC. It codes for CAIRSGLGAYEQYF.

The V call is TRBV2, the J call TRBJ1-5; D possibly corresponds to TRBD1 (5 bases). The CDR3 sequence is 15 residues long. Trimming took 2 bases from V and 4 from J, leaving 12 bases between them. CDR1 and CDR2 (germline): SNHLY, FYNNEI. The CDR3 DNA follows: TGTGCCAGCAGTGAATATAGACAGCTTAATCAGCCCCAGCATTTT. It specifies CASSEYRQLNQPQHF.

The chain links TRBV5-6 to TRBJ2-3, with 10 bases identical to TRBD2. The germline V gene encodes CDR1 SGHDT and CDR2 YYEEEE. There are 16 residues in the CDR3. Trimming took 4 bases from V and 2 from J; bases not matched to a gene: 7. CDR3 sequence (DNA): TGTGCCAGCAGCCTTACGACTAGCGGGCCCACAGATACGCAGTATTTT. As protein: CASSLTTSGPTDTQYF.

The gene calls are TRBV7-2 and TRBJ2-3; D call uncertain. V lost 5 bases and J 7 bases, leaving 10 bases between the germline ends. This CDR3 spans 12 amino acids. Germline assignment: CDR1 SGHTA and CDR2 FQGNSA. The CDR3 DNA follows: TGTGCCAGCAGCCTCGGTATAAATACGCAGTATTTT. Translating gives CASSLGINTQYF. Filled out from reference TRBV7-2 and TRBJ2-3, the complete variable domain reads GAGVSQSPSNKVTEKGKDVELRCDPISGHTALYWYRQSLGQGLEFLIYFQGNSAPDKSGLPSDRFSAERTGGSVSTLTIQRTQQEDSAVYLCASSLGINTQYFGPGTRLTVL.

The V and J genes are TRBV6-1 and TRBJ2-1, with TRBD1 matching over 7 bases. This CDR3 region has 14 residues. CDR1 and CDR2 from the germline V gene are MNHNS and SASEGT. V was pared by 2 bases and J by 13 bases, with 11 bases of the junction left unmatched. CDR3 protein: CASSERTRGDSQFF. The DNA for the CDR3 is TGTGCCAGCAGTGAACGGACCAGAGGGGACAGCCAGTTCTTC.

This rearrangement joins TRBV5-5 to TRBJ1-5; D unresolved. Germline V gene data show CDR1 as SGHKS and CDR2 as YYEKEE (reference sequence). This CDR3 is 13 amino acids long. V lost 4 bases and J lost 7, with 12 bases in between. The CDR3 nucleotides read TGTGCCAGCAGCGCAACGACTAACCAGCCCCAGCATTTT. Amino acid sequence: CASSATTNQPQHF.

The V call is TRBV5-1, the J call TRBJ2-7; the match to TRBD2 covers 11 bases. From germline, CDR1 is SGHRS and CDR2 YFSETQ. V dropped 4 bases and J dropped 3; count of bases not matched to a gene: 3. This CDR3 is built from 14 residues. CDR3 amino acids: CASSQTSGIYEQYF. DNA for the CDR3: TGCGCCAGCAGCCAGACTAGCGGGATCTACGAGCAGTACTTC.

The chain has TRBV30 and TRBJ2-1; 15 positions agree with TRBD2. The CDR3 runs to 22 residues. Germline values: CDR1 GTSNPN, CDR2 SVGIG (reference sequence). Trimming at V came to 7 bases and at J to 0 bases, leaving 22 bases not matched to a gene. For the CDR3, the DNA is TGTGCCTCCACCATGGAACCTCCTCCCGGGACTAGCGGGAGGCTCTCCTACAATGAGCAGTTCTTC. This encodes CASTMEPPPGTSGRLSYNEQFF.

The chain is built from TRBV5-1 and TRBJ2-7, with D unresolved. Germline CDR1 reads SGHRS; CDR2 reads YFSETQ. Trimming removed 4 bases at V and 4 bases at J, with 21 bases between. The CDR3 consists of 16 residues. CDR3: CASSPLWSNPGYEQYF. DNA of the CDR3: TGCGCCAGCAGCCCTCTATGGTCGAATCCTGGGTACGAGCAGTACTTC.

The V gene is TRBV7-2, the J gene TRBJ2-1; D is tentatively TRBD1 or TRBD2 (5 bases each). CDR1 is SGHTA, CDR2 FQGNSA, per germline. The CDR3 has 15 amino acids. V dropped 4 bases and J dropped 0 bases, with 10 bases sitting between them. CDR3 DNA: TGTGCCAGCAGCTCCGGGACCATCTCCTACAATGAGCAGTTCTTC. Its protein product is CASSSGTISYNEQFF.

V usage is TRBV4-1 and J usage is TRBJ1-1; 9 bases align to TRBD1. This CDR3 contains 14 residues. Trimming cost V 4 bases and J 5 bases; bases outside gene matches: 5. The germline gives CDR1 MGHRA, CDR2 YSYEKL. The CDR3 loop reads CASSLSTGGTEAFF. The DNA for the CDR3 is TGCGCCAGCAGCCTCTCGACAGGGGGAACTGAAGCTTTCTTT.

J is TRBJ1-1 and V is TRBV7-6; D unresolved. Germline lookup yields CDR1 SGHVS and CDR2 FNYEAQ. V lost 5 bases and J 5 bases, leaving 15 bases between the germline ends. CDR3 length: 14 residues. Here the CDR3 reads CASSLSSYGTEAFF. The CDR3 bases are TGTGCCAGCAGCCTAAGTTCTTATGGGACTGAAGCTTTCTTT.

The chain couples TRBV5-4 to TRBJ2-2, with 10 bases that match TRBD1. J lost 3 bases, V lost 7 bases, and 6 bases had no gene match. There are 15 residues in the CDR3. Per the germline V gene, CDR1 is SGHNT and CDR2 is YYREEE (reference sequence). CDR3 coding DNA: TGTGCCAGCCACGGACAGGGGGTTCACACCGGGGAGCTGTTTTTT. It yields the protein CASHGQGVHTGELFF. The entire variable domain, with the rest obtained from reference TRBV5-4 and TRBJ2-2, is as follows: ETGVTQSPTHLIKTRGQQVTLRCSSQSGHNTVSWYQQALGQGPQFIFQYYREEENGRGNFPPRFSGLQFPNYSSELNVNALELDDSALYLCASHGQGVHTGELFFGEGSRLTVL.

The chain joins TRBV2 to TRBJ2-1; D unresolved. The CDR3 totals 16 residues. V gave up 1 base and J gave up 5 bases, with 15 bases separating them. Per the germline V gene, CDR1 is SNHLY and CDR2 is FYNNEI. CDR3 amino acids: CASSEGTVRWNNEQFF. Written as DNA, the CDR3 is TGTGCCAGCAGTGAAGGGACCGTTCGATGGAACAATGAGCAGTTCTTC.

The chain links TRBV4-2 to TRBJ2-7, with a possible D match to TRBD2 (5 bases). The V gene lost 1 base and the J gene lost 3 bases, with 10 bases spanning the gap. Germline V gives CDR1 LGHNA, CDR2 YNFKEQ. This CDR3 is built from 14 residues. The DNA of the CDR3 is TGTGCCAGCAGCCAAGTTTCGGGGAGCTACGAGCAGTACTTC. Translating gives CASSQVSGSYEQYF.

The chain combines TRBV28 with TRBJ1-5; 7 bases map to TRBD1. CDR3 length: 14 residues. V lost 6 bases and J lost 2; bases outside the gene matches: 4. Germline CDR1 reads MDHEN; CDR2 reads SYDVKM. CDR3 sequence: CASSTGQGNQPQHF. CDR3 in DNA: TGTGCCAGCAGCACTGGACAGGGCAATCAGCCCCAGCATTTT. Drawing the rest from reference TRBV28 and TRBJ1-5, the complete variable domain is DVKVTQSSRYLVKRTGEKVFLECVQDMDHENMFWYRQDPGLGLRLIYFSYDVKMKEKGDIPEGYSVSREKKERFSLILESASTNQTSMYLCASSTGQGNQPQHFGDGTRLSIL.

The chain carries TRBV7-2 and TRBJ2-1, with D possibly matching TRBD2 (6 bases). This CDR3 has 13 amino acids. Germline loops: CDR1 SGHTA, CDR2 FQGNSA. V was trimmed by 8 bases and J by 2 bases, leaving 10 bases between them. CDR3 in DNA: TGTGCCAGCCAACTAGCTCCCTACAATGAGCAGTTCTTC. It yields the protein CASQLAPYNEQFF.

The chain employs TRBV6-1 and TRBJ2-5; a possible D gene is TRBD2 (6 bases). Germline-derived CDR1 and CDR2 are MNHNS and SASEGT. Trimming took 3 bases from V and 5 from J, leaving 13 bases between them. The CDR3 is made up of 14 amino acids. For the CDR3, the DNA is TGTGCCAGCAGTGAGGCTGGGACTTGGGAGACCCAGTACTTC. Amino acids: CASSEAGTWETQYF.

The genes are TRBV7-6 and TRBJ2-5, with TRBD1 identical over 9 bases. Germline V CDR1 and CDR2: SGHVS, FNYEAQ. The CDR3 runs to 18 residues. Trimming at V came to 1 base and at J to 0 bases, leaving 9 bases not matched to a gene. CDR3 coding DNA: TGTGCCAGCAGCTTAGTGGGACAGGGAGGGCTGTACCAAGAGACCCAGTACTTC. Amino acid sequence: CASSLVGQGGLYQETQYF.

The rearrangement joins TRBV9 to TRBJ2-1, with 12 bases that match TRBD2. Germline CDR1 SGDLS, CDR2 YYNGEE. CDR3 length: 19 residues. V gave up 0 bases and J gave up 7 bases; unmatched junction bases: 14. CDR3 region: CASSVAGPGGLAGRNEQFF. The CDR3 DNA reads TGTGCCAGCAGCGTAGCCGGACCCGGAGGACTAGCGGGAAGAAATGAGCAGTTCTTC.

The chain recombines TRBV28 with TRBJ1-3; D is ambiguous. Germline-derived CDR1 and CDR2 are MDHEN and SYDVKM. V lost 6 bases, J lost 4 bases, and 13 bases lay in between. The CDR3 covers 14 residues. The CDR3 sequence is CASRLSRAGNTIYF. CDR3 DNA sequence: TGTGCCAGCAGGTTGTCGAGGGCGGGAAACACCATATATTTT. Supplemented by reference TRBV28 and TRBJ1-3, the full variable domain reads DVKVTQSSRYLVKRTGEKVFLECVQDMDHENMFWYRQDPGLGLRLIYFSYDVKMKEKGDIPEGYSVSREKKERFSLILESASTNQTSMYLCASRLSRAGNTIYFGEGSWLTVV.

The rearrangement links TRBV11-2 to TRBJ2-1; D may be TRBD2 (5 bases). Trimming removed 0 bases from V and 5 bases from J, with 17 bases in between. The CDR3 is 17 residues long. Germline V lookup: CDR1 SGHAT, CDR2 FQNNGV. CDR3 amino acids: CASSLDPLTGIHNEQFF. The CDR3, as DNA: TGTGCCAGCAGCTTAGATCCGTTGACGGGGATCCACAATGAGCAGTTCTTC.

The chain uses TRBV7-2 and TRBJ2-4; 9 bases line up with TRBD2. Germline V gives CDR1 SGHTA, CDR2 FQGNSA. The CDR3 is made up of 16 amino acids. V lost 5 bases and J lost 1; bases outside the gene matches: 6. CDR3 residues: CASSASGNVAKNIQYF. CDR3 nucleotide sequence: TGTGCCAGCAGCGCTAGCGGGAATGTCGCCAAAAACATTCAGTACTTC.